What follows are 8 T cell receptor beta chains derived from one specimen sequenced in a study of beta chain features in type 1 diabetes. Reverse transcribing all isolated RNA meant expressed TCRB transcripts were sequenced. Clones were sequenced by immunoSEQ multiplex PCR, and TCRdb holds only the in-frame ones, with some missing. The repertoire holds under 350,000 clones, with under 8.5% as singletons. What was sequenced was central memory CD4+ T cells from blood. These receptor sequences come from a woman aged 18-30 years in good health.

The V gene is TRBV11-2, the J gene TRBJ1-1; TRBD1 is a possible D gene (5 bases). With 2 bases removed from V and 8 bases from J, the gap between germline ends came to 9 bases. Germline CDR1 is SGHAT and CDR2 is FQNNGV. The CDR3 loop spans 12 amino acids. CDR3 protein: CASSLHGAEAFF. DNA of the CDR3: TGTGCCAGCAGCTTACATGGGGCCGAAGCTTTCTTT.

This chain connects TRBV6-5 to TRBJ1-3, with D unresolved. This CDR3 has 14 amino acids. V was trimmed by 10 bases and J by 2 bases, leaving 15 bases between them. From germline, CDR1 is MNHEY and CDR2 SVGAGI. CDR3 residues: CAITSPYPGNTIYF. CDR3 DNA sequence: TGTGCCATCACATCCCCCTACCCTGGAAACACCATATATTTT.

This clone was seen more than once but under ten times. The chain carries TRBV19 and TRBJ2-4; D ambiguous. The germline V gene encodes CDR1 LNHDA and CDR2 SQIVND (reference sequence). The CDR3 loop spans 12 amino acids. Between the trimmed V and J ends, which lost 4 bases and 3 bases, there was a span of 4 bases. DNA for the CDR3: TGTGCCAGTAGTACCTTCAAAAACATTCAGTACTTC. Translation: CASSTFKNIQYF.

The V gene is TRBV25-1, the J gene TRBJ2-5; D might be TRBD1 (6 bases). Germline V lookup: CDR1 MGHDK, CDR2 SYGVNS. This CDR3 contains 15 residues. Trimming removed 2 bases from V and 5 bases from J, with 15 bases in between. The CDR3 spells CASSEPQQGSETQYF. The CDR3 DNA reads TGTGCCAGCAGTGAACCCCAACAGGGTTCGGAGACCCAGTACTTC. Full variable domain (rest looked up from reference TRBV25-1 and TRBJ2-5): EADIYQTPRYLVIGTGKKITLECSQTMGHDKMYWYQQDPGMELHLIHYSYGVNSTEKGDLSSESTVSRIRTEHFPLTLESARPSHTSQYLCASSEPQQGSETQYFGPGTRLLVL.

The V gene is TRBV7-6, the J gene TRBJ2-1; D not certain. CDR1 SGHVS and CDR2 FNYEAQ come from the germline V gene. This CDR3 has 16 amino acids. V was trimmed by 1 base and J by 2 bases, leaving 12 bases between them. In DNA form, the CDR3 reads TGTGCCAGCAGCTTAGAGGCTACCACCGCCTACAATGAGCAGTTCTTC. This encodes CASSLEATTAYNEQFF.

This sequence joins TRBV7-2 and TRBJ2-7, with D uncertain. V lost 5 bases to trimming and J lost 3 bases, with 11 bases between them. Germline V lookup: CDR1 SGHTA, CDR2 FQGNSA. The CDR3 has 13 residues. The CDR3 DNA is TGTGCCAGCAGCCTCCGATTCCTCTACGAGCAGTACTTC. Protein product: CASSLRFLYEQYF.

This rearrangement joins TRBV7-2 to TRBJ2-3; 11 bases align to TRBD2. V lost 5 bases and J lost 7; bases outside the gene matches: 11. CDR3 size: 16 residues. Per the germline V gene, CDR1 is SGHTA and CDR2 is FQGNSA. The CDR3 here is CASSPPLAGEIYTQYF. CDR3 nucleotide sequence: TGTGCCAGCAGCCCGCCACTAGCGGGGGAGATTTATACGCAGTATTTT.

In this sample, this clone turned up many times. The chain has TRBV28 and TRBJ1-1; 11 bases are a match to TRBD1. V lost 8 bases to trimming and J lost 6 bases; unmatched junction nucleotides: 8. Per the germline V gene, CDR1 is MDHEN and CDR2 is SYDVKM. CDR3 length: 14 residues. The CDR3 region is CASRAPGQGAEAFF. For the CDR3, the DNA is TGTGCCAGCCGAGCACCGGGACAGGGGGCTGAAGCTTTCTTT.